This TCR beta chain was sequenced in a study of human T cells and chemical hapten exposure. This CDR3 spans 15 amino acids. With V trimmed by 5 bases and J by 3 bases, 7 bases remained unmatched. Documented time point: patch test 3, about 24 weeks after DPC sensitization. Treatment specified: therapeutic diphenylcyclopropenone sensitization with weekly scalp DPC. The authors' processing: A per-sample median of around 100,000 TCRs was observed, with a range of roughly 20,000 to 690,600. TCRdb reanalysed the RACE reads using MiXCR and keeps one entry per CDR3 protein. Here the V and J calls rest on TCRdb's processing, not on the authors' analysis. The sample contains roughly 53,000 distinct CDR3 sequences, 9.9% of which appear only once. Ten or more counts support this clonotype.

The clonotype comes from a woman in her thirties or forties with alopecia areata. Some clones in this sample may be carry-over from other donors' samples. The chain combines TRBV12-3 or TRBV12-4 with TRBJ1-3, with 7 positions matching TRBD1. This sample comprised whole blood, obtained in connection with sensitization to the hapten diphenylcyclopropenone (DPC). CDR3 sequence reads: CASSTPRGFGNTIYF. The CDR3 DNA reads TGTGCCAGCAGTACGCCCAGGGGGTTTGGAAACACCATATATTTT.